This record covers a single T cell receptor (beta chain). Its antigen is not known. The data were obtained in a study of identical twins. Study-wide results and caveats: Models underestimated TCR alpha sharing (out-of-frame) in monozygotic twins.

Trimming took 5 bases from V and 5 from J, leaving 13 bases between them. This CDR3 is 14 amino acids long. The germline V gene has CDR1 SEHNR and CDR2 FQNEAQ (reference sequence). TCRdb redid the calling of the 5' RACE reads with MiXCR, one entry per CDR3 protein. There are about 720,000 distinct CDR3 sequences in the sample; approximately 18% occur only once, and roughly 13% lies in the top ten. This same sample was also part of a study on T cells expressing NK-cell markers.

The sequence was obtained from a woman between 18 and 29 years old in good health. The rearrangement links TRBV7-9 to TRBJ2-1; weak D call: TRBD2 (5 bases). Source material: PBMCs. This CDR3 reads CASSPRTLDNEQFF. The CDR3 DNA sequence: TGTGCCAGCAGCCCGAGGACTCTCGACAATGAGCAGTTCTTC.